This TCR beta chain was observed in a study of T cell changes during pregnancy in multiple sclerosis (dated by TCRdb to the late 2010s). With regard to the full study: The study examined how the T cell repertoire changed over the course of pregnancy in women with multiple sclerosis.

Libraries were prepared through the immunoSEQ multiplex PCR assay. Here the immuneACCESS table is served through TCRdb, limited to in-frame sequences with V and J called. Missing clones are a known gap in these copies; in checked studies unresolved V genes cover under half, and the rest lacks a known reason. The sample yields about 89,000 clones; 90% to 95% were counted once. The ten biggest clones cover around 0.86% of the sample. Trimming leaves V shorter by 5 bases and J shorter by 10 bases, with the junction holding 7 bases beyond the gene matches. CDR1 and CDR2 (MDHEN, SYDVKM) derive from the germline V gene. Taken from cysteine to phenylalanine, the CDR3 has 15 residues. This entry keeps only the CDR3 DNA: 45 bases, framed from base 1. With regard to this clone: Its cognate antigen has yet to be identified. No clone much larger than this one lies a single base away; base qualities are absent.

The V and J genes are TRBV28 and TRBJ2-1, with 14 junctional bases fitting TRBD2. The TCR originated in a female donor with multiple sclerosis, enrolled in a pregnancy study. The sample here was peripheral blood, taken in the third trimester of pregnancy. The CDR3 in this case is CASSPPTSGRAEQFF. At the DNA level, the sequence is TGTGCCAGCAGTCCACCGACTAGCGGGAGGGCCGAGCAGTTCTTC.